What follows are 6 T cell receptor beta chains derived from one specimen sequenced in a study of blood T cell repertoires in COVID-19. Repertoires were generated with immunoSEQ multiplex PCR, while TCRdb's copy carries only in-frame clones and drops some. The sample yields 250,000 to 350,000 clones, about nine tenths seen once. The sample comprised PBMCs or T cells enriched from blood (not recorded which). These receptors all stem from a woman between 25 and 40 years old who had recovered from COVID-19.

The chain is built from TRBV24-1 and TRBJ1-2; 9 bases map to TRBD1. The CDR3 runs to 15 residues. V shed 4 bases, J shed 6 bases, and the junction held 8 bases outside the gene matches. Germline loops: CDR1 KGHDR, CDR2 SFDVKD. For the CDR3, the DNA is TGTGCCACCAGTGAACTGGGGACAGGGAGGGATGGCTACACCTTC. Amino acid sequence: CATSELGTGRDGYTF.

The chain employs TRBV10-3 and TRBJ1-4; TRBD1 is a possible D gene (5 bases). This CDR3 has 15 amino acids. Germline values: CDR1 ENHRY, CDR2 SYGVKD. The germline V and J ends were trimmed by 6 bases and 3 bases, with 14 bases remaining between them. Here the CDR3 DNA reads TGTGCCATCAGGCCATCGGGGGGATCTAATGAAAAACTGTTTTTT. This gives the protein CAIRPSGGSNEKLFF.

The CDR3 DNA follows: TGTGCCAGCAGCCAAGCAGGGACAGCAAATCAGCCCCAGCATTTT. This codes for CASSQAGTANQPQHF. The gene calls are TRBV4-2 and TRBJ1-5; 7 positions agree with TRBD1. V dropped 1 base and J dropped 4; count of bases not matched to a gene: 4. CDR1 and CDR2 from the germline V gene are LGHNA and YNFKEQ. The CDR3 has 15 amino acids.

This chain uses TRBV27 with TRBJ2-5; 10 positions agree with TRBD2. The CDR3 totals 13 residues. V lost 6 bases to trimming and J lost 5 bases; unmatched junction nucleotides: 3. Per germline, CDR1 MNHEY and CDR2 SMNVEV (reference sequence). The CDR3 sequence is CASRDSGRETQYF. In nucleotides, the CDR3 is TGTGCCAGCAGGGATAGCGGGAGGGAGACCCAGTACTTC.

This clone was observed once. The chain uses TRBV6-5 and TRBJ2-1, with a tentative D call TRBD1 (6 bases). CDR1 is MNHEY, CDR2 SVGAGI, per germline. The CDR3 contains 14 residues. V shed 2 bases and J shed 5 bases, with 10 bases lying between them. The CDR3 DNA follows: TGTGCCAGCAGTTACGTGGGGGCTGACAATGAGCAGTTCTTC. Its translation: CASSYVGADNEQFF.

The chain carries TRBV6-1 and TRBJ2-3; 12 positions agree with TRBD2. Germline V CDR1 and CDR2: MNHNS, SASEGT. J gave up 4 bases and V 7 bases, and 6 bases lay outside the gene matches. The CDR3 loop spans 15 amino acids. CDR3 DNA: TGTGCCAGCACTAATGGACTAGCGGGATCAGATACGCAGTATTTT. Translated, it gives CASTNGLAGSDTQYF.